Each of the 32 T cell receptor beta chains below was sequenced from the same sample in a study of T-cell memory formation after mild COVID-19. One entry per CDR3 protein, called by TCRdb with MiXCR from the 5' RACE reads. The top ten clones hold roughly 20% of a sample with 290,000 or so distinct CDR3 sequences, roughly 21% of them seen once. Sequences were obtained from PBMCs or a T cell subset sorted from them (not recorded which). These receptors were collected from a young man who had mild COVID-19 (a few samples of this study predate the infection). Cell type and time point are not known.

This clonotype was seen only a few times. The V call is TRBV7-2, the J call TRBJ1-5, with TRBD1 as a possible D gene (5 bases). Germline lookup yields CDR1 SGHTA and CDR2 FQGNSA. The CDR3 runs 13 residues. V lost 5 bases, J lost 7 bases, and 12 bases lay in between. Here the CDR3 DNA reads TGTGCCAGCAGCGTCAGGGATAAGCAGCCCCAGCATTTT. Protein: CASSVRDKQPQHF.

The rearrangement joins TRBV20-1 to TRBJ1-6; D perhaps matches TRBD1 (5 bases). The V gene lost 4 bases and the J gene lost 7 bases, with 14 bases spanning the gap. The CDR3 runs 14 residues. Germline CDR1 and CDR2: DFQATT and SNEGSKA (reference sequence). The CDR3 here is CSATAQSGNSPLHF. CDR3 in DNA: TGCAGTGCTACCGCCCAATCAGGGAATTCACCCCTCCACTTT.

The chain employs TRBV12-3 or TRBV12-4 and TRBJ2-1, with TRBD2 as a possible D gene (5 bases). CDR3 length: 11 amino acids. Trimming stripped 8 bases from V and 9 bases from J, with 11 bases between. CDR3: CASRRGLEQFF. For the CDR3, the DNA is TGTGCCAGCCGAAGAGGGCTTGAGCAGTTCTTC.

The V and J genes are TRBV19 and TRBJ1-5, with unresolved D. Germline CDR1 reads LNHDA; CDR2 reads SQIVND (reference sequence). V lost 0 bases to trimming and J lost 9 bases, with 6 bases between them. This CDR3 has 12 amino acids. The CDR3 nucleotides read TGTGCCAGTAGTATAGATGGTCTGCCCCAGCATTTT. Translated, it gives CASSIDGLPQHF.

This clonotype came up many times. The chain couples TRBV19 to TRBJ2-1; 11 positions match TRBD2. The CDR3 has 17 residues. Unmatched junction bases numbered 12, after V lost 5 bases and J lost 6 bases. Looked up from germline, CDR1 is LNHDA and CDR2 is SQIVND (reference sequence). The CDR3 coding sequence is TGTGCCAGTAGTCCCGAACCCCTAGCGGGGGGCATCAATGAGCAGTTCTTC. This encodes CASSPEPLAGGINEQFF.

In this sample, this clonotype turned up a few times. V is TRBV6-1 and J is TRBJ2-7; 8 bases are a match to TRBD1. After removal of 8 bases from V and 6 bases from J, the junction contained 12 bases not matched to a gene. The CDR3 is 14 amino acids. The V gene's germline CDR1 is MNHNS and CDR2 SASEGT. The CDR3 here is CASGYQGAGVEQYV. The CDR3 DNA follows: TGTGCCAGCGGATATCAGGGGGCGGGCGTCGAGCAGTACGTC.

V usage is TRBV6-5 and J usage is TRBJ1-1; no clear D. Deletions cut 2 bases from V and 2 bases from J, with 6 bases between. The CDR3 sequence is 13 residues long. CDR1 MNHEY and CDR2 SVGAGI come from the germline V gene. The CDR3, as DNA: TGTGCCAGCAGTTACAGGCGTAACACTGAAGCTTTCTTT. Protein product: CASSYRRNTEAFF.

The chain uses TRBV5-1 and TRBJ2-5, with D perhaps matching TRBD1 (7 bases). This CDR3 has 16 amino acids. V was shortened by 0 bases and J by 7 bases, with 19 bases between the two germline ends. Germline loops: CDR1 SGHRS, CDR2 YFSETQ. The CDR3 loop is CASSLGTGQGAGTQYF. The CDR3 DNA reads as TGCGCCAGCAGCTTGGGGACAGGCCAAGGAGCGGGGACCCAGTACTTC.

This clonotype was observed a handful of times. The chain employs TRBV5-6 and TRBJ1-2; D gene uncertain. Deletions cut 0 bases from V and 8 bases from J, with 14 bases between. The CDR3 contains 14 residues. CDR1 is SGHDT, CDR2 YYEEEE, per germline. The CDR3 bases are TGTGCCAGCAGCTTGGCCGCCGCGGCGCAGGGCTACACCTTC. It is translated as CASSLAAAAQGYTF.

J is TRBJ1-3 and V is TRBV5-1, with D possibly TRBD1 on 5 matching bases. V was cut by 4 bases and J by 4 bases, with 15 bases left in between. Germline CDR1 SGHRS, CDR2 YFSETQ. This CDR3 has 15 amino acids. The CDR3 DNA is TGCGCCAGCAGCCAATCCGGACACCAGGGAAACACCATATATTTT. Amino acids: CASSQSGHQGNTIYF. Full variable domain (outside the CDR3, taken from reference TRBV5-1 and TRBJ1-3): KAGVTQTPRYLIKTRGQQVTLSCSPISGHRSVSWYQQTPGQGLQFLFEYFSETQRNKGNFPGRFSGRQFSNSRSEMNVSTLELGDSALYLCASSQSGHQGNTIYFGEGSWLTVV.

The V call is TRBV6-2 or TRBV6-3, the J call TRBJ2-7; 7 bases fit TRBD1. CDR3 size: 15 residues. CDR1 is MNHEY and CDR2 is SVGEGT in the germline V gene. J gave up 1 base and V 6 bases, and 9 bases lay outside the gene matches. CDR3 nucleotide sequence: TGTGCCAGCAGGCGGTCAGGGACAGAGTCCTACGAGCAGTACGTC. Amino acids: CASRRSGTESYEQYV.

A few counts support this clonotype. The genes are TRBV7-6 and TRBJ2-1, with TRBD2 as a possible D gene (6 bases). Germline lookup yields CDR1 SGHVS and CDR2 FNYEAQ. The CDR3 spans 14 residues. V gave up 5 bases and J gave up 7 bases, with 15 bases separating them. CDR3 residues: CASSPRAGWNEQFF. Written as DNA, the CDR3 is TGTGCCAGCAGCCCCAGGGCGGGGTGGAATGAGCAGTTCTTC.

V is TRBV7-3 and J is TRBJ2-3; D gene unclear. V lost 2 bases and J 10 bases, leaving 7 bases between the germline ends. The CDR3 loop spans 11 amino acids. Germline CDR1 is SGHTA and CDR2 is FQGTGA. The CDR3 region is CASSLGGAQYF. CDR3 DNA: TGTGCCAGCAGCTTAGGCGGAGCGCAGTATTTT.

Only a few counts were recorded for this clonotype. The chain links TRBV12-3 or TRBV12-4 to TRBJ1-1; D is possibly TRBD1 (5 bases). Trimming shortened V by 6 bases and J by 6 bases, and 11 bases separated the two germline ends. There are 12 residues in the CDR3. CDR3 coding DNA: TGTGCCAGCAGCCCACAGGCCCCTGAAGCTTTCTTT. It encodes CASSPQAPEAFF.

This clonotype appeared a few times. The chain uses TRBV5-5 and TRBJ2-1; D gene unclear. V was cut by 0 bases and J by 0 bases, with 13 bases left in between. Germline CDR1 reads SGHKS; CDR2 reads YYEKEE (reference sequence). This CDR3 region has 17 residues. The CDR3 here is CASSLEKGRSSYNEQFF. The CDR3 coding sequence is TGTGCCAGCAGCTTGGAAAAGGGTCGGAGCTCCTACAATGAGCAGTTCTTC.

This clonotype has only a few counts. The chain has TRBV6-1 and TRBJ2-7; a possible D gene is TRBD2 (7 bases). The CDR3 sequence is 15 residues long. Trimming took 2 bases from V and 4 from J, leaving 15 bases between them. Per the germline V gene, CDR1 is MNHNS and CDR2 is SASEGT. The CDR3 spells CASSERGGRGYEQYF. CDR3 bases: TGTGCCAGCAGTGAAAGGGGGGGCCGGGGATACGAGCAGTACTTC.

The chain combines TRBV20-1 with TRBJ1-1; 9 positions agree with TRBD1. J gave up 6 bases and V 0 bases, and 14 bases lay outside the gene matches. The CDR3 runs 17 residues. From germline, CDR1 is DFQATT and CDR2 SNEGSKA (reference sequence). CDR3 nucleotide sequence: TGCAGTGCTAGAGAGGTGGGGGGGACAGGGTTTATCGCTGAAGCTTTCTTT. This encodes CSAREVGGTGFIAEAFF.

This clonotype was detected only a few times. The chain joins TRBV28 to TRBJ2-7; D perhaps matches TRBD1 (6 bases). Germline V lookup: CDR1 MDHEN, CDR2 SYDVKM. V was clipped by 8 bases and J by 4 bases, with 15 bases between them. This CDR3 region has 13 residues. In DNA, the CDR3 is TGTGCCAGCCATCCAGGGGCGGGTTACGAGCAGTACGTC. This sequence encodes CASHPGAGYEQYV.

The chain recombines TRBV6-5 with TRBJ2-2; D gene uncertain. Germline V gene data show CDR1 as MNHEY and CDR2 as SVGAGI. CDR3 length: 16 amino acids. Trimming shortened V by 2 bases and J by 4 bases, and 14 bases separated the two germline ends. CDR3: CASSYDVSGSTGELFF. The DNA of the CDR3 is TGTGCCAGCAGTTACGACGTGAGTGGCTCCACCGGGGAGCTGTTTTTT.

The V and J genes are TRBV4-2 and TRBJ1-2, with D hard to call. Germline loops: CDR1 LGHNA, CDR2 YNFKEQ. The CDR3 has 15 residues. V was cut by 1 base and J by 3 bases, with 12 bases left in between. The CDR3 DNA sequence: TGTGCCAGCAGCCAAGCCGGCCTCCCATACTATGGCTACACCTTC. Translated, it gives CASSQAGLPYYGYTF.

This clonotype was seen a few times. The chain joins TRBV29-1 to TRBJ2-7; no clear D. Germline CDR1 and CDR2: SQVTM and ANQGSEA. This CDR3 has 15 residues. Between the trimmed V and J ends, which lost 1 base and 2 bases, there was a span of 15 bases. This CDR3 is CSVEVGGSGTYEQYF. The CDR3 DNA is TGCAGCGTTGAAGTAGGTGGGTCAGGTACCTACGAGCAGTACTTC.

This clonotype has only a few counts. The DNA of the CDR3 is TGTGCCAGCTCACTACGCCCCGCCCGGGAGACCCAGTACTTC. It encodes CASSLRPARETQYF. The V call is TRBV18, the J call TRBJ2-5; D is uncertain. The CDR3 spans 14 residues. Germline CDR1 reads KGHSH; CDR2 reads LQKENI. Deletions cut 4 bases from V and 5 bases from J, with 14 bases between.

The rearrangement links TRBV15 to TRBJ1-2; D is unclear. CDR1 and CDR2 from the germline V gene are LNHNV and YYDKDF (reference sequence). This CDR3 region has 15 residues. V was trimmed by 4 bases and J by 3 bases, leaving 15 bases between them. CDR3 residues: CATSKGPGADYGYTF. As DNA, the CDR3 is TGTGCCACCAGCAAGGGCCCCGGAGCCGACTATGGCTACACCTTC.

Only a few counts were recorded for this clonotype. The chain couples TRBV7-8 to TRBJ1-3; TRBD1 might be the D (5 bases). The V end lost 6 bases, the J end lost 0 bases, and 12 bases lay between the germline ends. CDR3 length: 15 amino acids. Germline CDR1 SGHVS, CDR2 FQNEAQ. CDR3 protein: CASRAGYGSGNTIYF. The CDR3 coding sequence is TGTGCCAGCAGAGCAGGGTACGGCTCTGGAAACACCATATATTTT.

This chain uses TRBV20-1 with TRBJ1-6; 8 nucleotides match TRBD1. The CDR3 contains 13 residues. V lost 6 bases, J lost 5 bases, and 3 bases stayed unmatched. CDR1 DFQATT and CDR2 SNEGSKA come from the germline V gene (reference sequence). The CDR3 reads CSAHRGDNSPLHF. The CDR3 bases are TGCAGTGCCCACAGGGGGGATAATTCACCCCTCCACTTT.

This clonotype was seen only a few times. The J gene is TRBJ1-4, the V gene TRBV27, with a possible D match to TRBD1 (5 bases). In germline, CDR1 is MNHEY, CDR2 SMNVEV (reference sequence). Trimming pared 2 bases from V and 5 bases from J, leaving 9 bases between. CDR3 size: 14 residues. CDR3 nucleotides: TGTGCCAGCAGTTTAACTTGGGGGAATGAAAAACTGTTTTTT. Its protein is CASSLTWGNEKLFF.

This clonotype appeared a few times. The chain uses TRBV14 and TRBJ2-1; D is possibly TRBD2 (6 bases). CDR3 length equals 13 residues. Germline values: CDR1 SGHDN, CDR2 FVKESK. Trimming cost V 4 bases and J 9 bases, with 13 bases left between them. The chain's CDR3 is CASSPGEGGEQFF. The CDR3 DNA reads TGTGCCAGCAGCCCCGGAGAGGGAGGTGAGCAGTTCTTC. The entire variable domain, with the rest obtained from reference TRBV14 and TRBJ2-1, is as follows: EAGVTQFPSHSVIEKGQTVTLRCDPISGHDNLYWYRRVMGKEIKFLLHFVKESKQDESGMPNNRFLAERTGGTYSTLKVQPAELEDSGVYFCASSPGEGGEQFFGPGTRLTVL.

The chain has TRBV7-9 and TRBJ2-1; D is perhaps TRBD1 or TRBD2 (5 bases each). Trimming removed 4 bases from V and 9 bases from J, with 16 bases in between. Germline V CDR1 and CDR2: SEHNR, FQNEAQ (reference sequence). CDR3 size: 14 residues. The CDR3 protein is CASSSGTPTAEQFF. The CDR3 region has the DNA TGTGCCAGCAGCTCCGGGACCCCCACCGCTGAGCAGTTCTTC.

This clonotype has only a few counts. This chain's CDR3 is CASSLAGGTGGETQYF. The CDR3 DNA reads TGTGCCAGCAGCTTAGCGGGTGGGACGGGGGGAGAGACCCAGTACTTC. This chain uses TRBV7-2 with TRBJ2-5; 7 bases align to TRBD2. V lost 0 bases, J lost 4 bases, and 8 bases stayed unmatched. CDR1 SGHTA and CDR2 FQGNSA come from the germline V gene. The CDR3 loop spans 16 amino acids. The full variable domain, with the rest looked up from reference TRBV7-2 and TRBJ2-5, is GAGVSQSPSNKVTEKGKDVELRCDPISGHTALYWYRQSLGQGLEFLIYFQGNSAPDKSGLPSDRFSAERTGGSVSTLTIQRTQQEDSAVYLCASSLAGGTGGETQYFGPGTRLLVL.

The chain has TRBV27 and TRBJ2-3; TRBD1 might be the D (5 bases). CDR3 length: 15 amino acids. Trimming stripped 7 bases from V and 1 base from J, with 15 bases between. Germline V gene data show CDR1 as MNHEY and CDR2 as SMNVEV (reference sequence). CDR3 DNA: TGTGCCAGCAAAGGGGCGCCTGGCGGCACAGATACGCAGTATTTT. Protein product: CASKGAPGGTDTQYF.

The chain joins TRBV4-2 to TRBJ1-6; TRBD1 aligns across 10 bases. The germline gives CDR1 LGHNA, CDR2 YNFKEQ. CDR3 length equals 16 residues. The junction had 7 bases not matched to a gene; V was cut back by 0 bases and J by 11 bases. CDR3 loop: CASSQDLGTGAPPLHF. CDR3 bases: TGTGCCAGCAGCCAAGATTTGGGGACAGGGGCCCCACCCCTCCACTTT.

Only a few counts were recorded for this clonotype. The rearrangement links TRBV20-1 to TRBJ2-5, with a tentative D call TRBD1 (5 bases). V shed 5 bases and J shed 2 bases, with 12 bases lying between them. The CDR3 has 13 residues. Germline-derived CDR1 and CDR2 are DFQATT and SNEGSKA (reference sequence). CDR3 DNA sequence: TGCAGTGCTCCAAGGGGTACTCAAGAGACCCAGTACTTC. Translated: CSAPRGTQETQYF.